Following are 17 T cell receptor beta chains from one sample sequenced in a study of cytomegalovirus exposure and HLA in healthy donors. The PCR had 60 Vbeta and 13 Jbeta primers. The repertoire was sequenced with immunoSEQ multiplex PCR; TCRdb's copy has only in-frame clones and lacks some. Of some 91,000 clones listed, 65% to 80% are singletons. Material for sequencing was PBMCs. The source of these receptors is a man aged 40-49 years in good health and CMV-seropositive.

The chain recombines TRBV9 with TRBJ1-3, with 9 bases aligning to TRBD1. The CDR3 length is 19 residues. Looked up from germline, CDR1 is SGDLS and CDR2 is YYNGEE. Unmatched junction bases numbered 13, after V lost 3 bases and J lost 0 bases. The CDR3 DNA is TGTGCCAGCAGCGCCAATACTGGACAGGGGATAGGCTCTGGAAACACCATATATTTT. This translates into CASSANTGQGIGSGNTIYF.

This clone came up a few times. This rearrangement joins TRBV28 to TRBJ1-2, with 11 bases identical to TRBD1. V gave up 5 bases and J gave up 8 bases; unmatched junction bases: 10. Germline V gene lookup returns CDR1 MDHEN and CDR2 SYDVKM. The CDR3 extends over 15 amino acids. CDR3 sequence: CASSARDRGSFGYTF. The DNA for the CDR3 is TGTGCCAGCAGTGCCCGGGACAGGGGGTCTTTCGGCTACACCTTC.

This clone has a single count. The chain carries TRBV10-1 and TRBJ2-5; D uncertain. Deletions cut 0 bases from V and 2 bases from J, with 4 bases between. The V gene's germline CDR1 is WNHNN and CDR2 SYGVQD (reference sequence). The CDR3 is 13 amino acids. The CDR3 bases are TGCGCCAGCAGTGAGTCGTATCAAGAGACCCAGTACTTC. Translating gives CASSESYQETQYF.

This sequence joins TRBV27 and TRBJ2-3, with D unclear. Germline CDR1 is MNHEY and CDR2 is SMNVEV (reference sequence). Trimming left V 6 bases short and J 2 bases short, with 9 bases between. This CDR3 has 13 residues. The CDR3 bases are TGTGCCAGCAGCCTACTCTACACAGATACGCAGTATTTT. Amino acid sequence: CASSLLYTDTQYF.

The chain has TRBV7-9 and TRBJ1-1, with a tentative D call TRBD1 (5 bases). Trimming removed 4 bases at V and 7 bases at J, with 10 bases between. CDR1 SEHNR and CDR2 FQNEAQ come from the germline V gene (reference sequence). This CDR3 contains 12 residues. DNA for the CDR3: TGTGCCAGCAGCTCCCCGGGGGTTGAAGCTTTCTTT. Translating gives CASSSPGVEAFF.

V usage is TRBV10-3 and J usage is TRBJ2-5; 13 nucleotides line up with TRBD2. Trimming at V came to 5 bases and at J to 4 bases, leaving 1 base not matched to a gene. The CDR3 totals 14 residues. The germline gives CDR1 ENHRY, CDR2 SYGVKD. The CDR3 loop reads CAISRTSGGETQYF. The CDR3 DNA sequence: TGTGCCATCAGTAGGACTAGCGGGGGAGAGACCCAGTACTTC.

The CDR3 reads CSGDLAGVPDTQYF. The CDR3 nucleotides are TGCAGCGGGGATTTAGCGGGAGTGCCAGATACGCAGTATTTT. The J gene is TRBJ2-3, the V gene TRBV29-1; 9 positions agree with TRBD2. Per the germline V gene, CDR1 is SQVTM and CDR2 is ANQGSEA. V dropped 7 bases and J dropped 4; count of bases not matched to a gene: 9. This CDR3 has 14 amino acids.

V gene TRBV7-6 combines with J gene TRBJ2-1; D possibly corresponds to TRBD2 (6 bases). V lost 4 bases and J 3 bases, leaving 7 bases between the germline ends. CDR3 size: 13 residues. From germline, CDR1 is SGHVS and CDR2 FNYEAQ. In DNA form, the CDR3 reads TGTGCCAGCAGCTCGACTAGCTACAATGAGCAGTTCTTC. Protein product: CASSSTSYNEQFF.

V and J are TRBV4-3 and TRBJ1-4, with TRBD1 matching over 7 bases. The CDR3 loop spans 15 amino acids. After removal of 4 bases from V and 7 bases from J, the junction contained 9 bases not matched to a gene. CDR1 is LGHNA, CDR2 YSLEER, per germline. CDR3 nucleotides: TGCGCCAGCAGCCTAGGGACAGCTTGGGCTGAAAAACTGTTTTTT. Translating it yields CASSLGTAWAEKLFF.

The chain carries TRBV2 and TRBJ2-3, with D unclear. The length of the CDR3 is 12 residues. Germline CDR1 is SNHLY and CDR2 is FYNNEI. V was shortened by 7 bases and J by 2 bases, with 7 bases between the two germline ends. The DNA of the CDR3 is TGTGCCAGCAAAACAGCCACAGATACGCAGTATTTT. Amino acid sequence: CASKTATDTQYF.

The V call is TRBV6-7, the J call TRBJ2-7; D is unresolved. TRBV6-7 is flagged as an ORF with uncertain function. V lost 2 bases and J lost 1, with 9 bases in between. CDR3 size: 14 residues. The CDR3 DNA sequence: TGTGCCAGCAGTTACCCGGGTCGATCCTACGAGCAGTACTTC. This gives the protein CASSYPGRSYEQYF.

This clone was seen only a few times. V and J are TRBV10-3 and TRBJ1-1, with a tentative D call TRBD1 (5 bases). The germline V gene encodes CDR1 ENHRY and CDR2 SYGVKD. CDR3 size: 14 residues. The V end was cut by 0 bases, the J end by 5 bases, with 10 bases between. CDR3 nucleotide sequence: TGTGCCATCAGTGAGTCGACGGGGGTTACTGAAGCTTTCTTT. Protein: CAISESTGVTEAFF.

J is TRBJ2-5 and V is TRBV5-1, with 8 bases aligning to TRBD1. This CDR3 is 16 amino acids long. Germline trimming cut 0 bases from V and 2 bases from J; bases unmatched to any gene: 6. The germline V gene has CDR1 SGHRS and CDR2 YFSETQ. The CDR3 DNA reads as TGCGCCAGCAGCTTGGGAGGACAGGGCGGGCAAGAGACCCAGTACTTC. This sequence encodes CASSLGGQGGQETQYF.

This clone has a single count. J is TRBJ2-5 and V is TRBV28, with TRBD1 matching over 9 bases. The ends lost 3 bases at V and 5 bases at J; junction bases unmatched: 4. The germline V gene has CDR1 MDHEN and CDR2 SYDVKM. CDR3 length: 14 amino acids. In DNA form, the CDR3 reads TGTGCCAGCAGTTTGGGACAGGGATGGGAGACCCAGTACTTC. This encodes CASSLGQGWETQYF.

This clone was observed once. CDR3: CASADRPQETQYF. The CDR3, as DNA: TGTGCCAGCGCGGACAGGCCACAAGAGACCCAGTACTTC. The rearrangement joins TRBV6-5 to TRBJ2-5, with 7 bases fitting TRBD1. J lost 2 bases, V lost 8 bases, and 5 bases had no gene match. The CDR3 is made up of 13 amino acids. In germline, CDR1 is MNHEY, CDR2 SVGAGI.

The chain couples TRBV7-9 to TRBJ2-7; D is ambiguous. This CDR3 is 14 amino acids long. V was cut by 1 base and J by 3 bases, with 10 bases left in between. The germline V gene encodes CDR1 SEHNR and CDR2 FQNEAQ (reference sequence). The CDR3: CASSLVGRSYEQYF. CDR3 nucleotides: TGTGCCAGCAGCTTAGTAGGCCGGAGCTACGAGCAGTACTTC.

The chain uses TRBV6-5 and TRBJ1-6; 9 bases agree with TRBD1. Germline V gene data show CDR1 as MNHEY and CDR2 as SVGAGI. The CDR3 has 16 residues. The junction had 3 bases not matched to a gene; V was cut back by 0 bases and J by 6 bases. CDR3 protein: CASSYSKGQGNSPLHF. CDR3 in DNA: TGTGCCAGCAGTTACTCGAAGGGACAGGGTAATTCACCCCTCCACTTT.